Listed below are T cell receptor beta chains from one sample, sequenced in a study of CD8+ T cells in alopecia areata. TCRdb keeps only in-frame clones here, not all; method: immunoSEQ multiplex PCR. The sample includes 190,000 or so clones, 58% of them seen just once. Specimen: CD4+ T cells sorted from blood, collected at week 24, from a patient treated with tofacitinib. The receptors come from a human donor with alopecia areata. Both conserved end residues are part of each CDR3. A D gene is named only where the DNA matches it firmly. Clone size is not always given. Where it is, it says once, few, many or a class for expanded clones.

abundance	v_gene	j_gene	d_gene	CDR3nt	CDR3aa
.	TRBV13	TRBJ2-7	.	TGTGCCAGCAGCTCCCTGACAGCCTCCTACGAGCAGTACTTC	CASSSLTASYEQYF
.	TRBV4-1	TRBJ2-5	.	TGCGCCAGCAGCCAAGGGATGAGGCAAGAGACCCAGTACTTC	CASSQGMRQETQYF
.	TRBV27	TRBJ2-7	.	TGTGCCAGCGGGCACTACGAGCAGTACTTC	CASGHYEQYF
.	TRBV7-3	TRBJ2-5	.	TGTGCCAGCAGCTTGTCTCTTGGTGCTTCGCGTTCAGGGTCGTCAGAGACCCAGTACTTC	CASSLSLGASRSGSSETQYF
once	TRBV5-4	TRBJ2-5	TRBD1	TGTGCCAGCAGCCACCCCGGACAGGCCCCAATGACCCAGTACTTC	CASSHPGQAPMTQYF
few	TRBV27	TRBJ1-2	.	TGTGCCAGCAGACAGGAGCTTAACTATGGCTACACCTTC	CASRQELNYGYTF
.	TRBV2	TRBJ2-3	TRBD1	TGTGCCAGCAGTCCCTTTCAGGGGGTTGCGGTGTATTTT	CASSPFQGVAVYF
few	TRBV29-1	TRBJ2-7	TRBD1	TGCAGCGTTCTGACCCGGGACAGGGGGAGCCACGAGCAGTACTTC	CSVLTRDRGSHEQYF
.	TRBV6-6	TRBJ2-5	.	TGTGCCAGCAGTCTAATGGAAGAGACCCAGTACTTC	CASSLMEETQYF
few	TRBV7-9	TRBJ1-1	.	TGTGCCAGCATGCGAGGACACCAGAACACTGAAGCTTTCTTT	CASMRGHQNTEAFF
.	TRBV5-1	TRBJ2-7	TRBD1	TGCGCCAGCAGCTTTTCTAGGGACAGGAGCTCCTACGAGCAGTACTTC	CASSFSRDRSSYEQYF
few	TRBV5-1	TRBJ2-3	TRBD2	TGCGCCAGCAGGCGGACTAGCCCCCCAGATACGCAGTATTTT	CASRRTSPPDTQYF
.	TRBV9	TRBJ1-2	.	TGTGCCAGCAGCGCCTCAACGCCGGACGTAGGGTATGGCTACACCTTC	CASSASTPDVGYGYTF
.	TRBV6-5	TRBJ2-3	.	TGTGCCAGCAGTTACTCGCTAAGCACAGATACGCAGTATTTT	CASSYSLSTDTQYF